These 31 T cell receptor beta chains were sequenced from one sample in a study of long-term antiretroviral therapy in people with HIV. Sequencing relied on immunoSEQ assay v3.0, run at survey level. The method was immunoSEQ multiplex PCR; TCRdb's version includes in-frame clones alone and lacks a portion of them. The sample records more than 10,000 clones, under 85% being singletons. The sample was unsorted PBMCs, taken 3.4 years after starting antiretroviral therapy. These receptors originate from a man aged 35-49 years with HIV.

V and J are TRBV18 and TRBJ1-2; 7 nucleotides line up with TRBD1. In germline, CDR1 is KGHSH, CDR2 LQKENI. Trimming took 1 base from V and 7 from J; bases not matched to a gene: 6. CDR3 length: 14 amino acids. CDR3 protein: CASSPQGAHFGYTF. DNA of the CDR3: TGTGCCAGCTCACCACAGGGGGCTCATTTTGGCTACACCTTC.

This clone was observed once. This chain links TRBV28 with TRBJ2-3; 10 bases fit TRBD2. CDR1 and CDR2 from the germline V gene are MDHEN and SYDVKM. V shed 6 bases, J shed 3 bases, and the junction held 6 bases outside the gene matches. The CDR3 is 15 amino acids. CDR3 region: CASRLAGLVTDTQYF. As DNA, the CDR3 is TGTGCCAGCAGACTAGCGGGATTGGTGACAGATACGCAGTATTTT.

CDR3 in amino acids: CASSLALGRVLAKNIQYF. The CDR3 coding sequence is TGTGCCAGCAGCTTGGCCTTGGGCAGGGTTTTAGCCAAAAACATTCAGTACTTC. V is TRBV7-2 and J is TRBJ2-4; TRBD1 is a possible D gene (5 bases). Germline assignment: CDR1 SGHTA and CDR2 FQGNSA. The CDR3 spans 18 residues. V gave up 3 bases and J gave up 0 bases, with 18 bases separating them.

The chain combines TRBV19 with TRBJ1-5; 7 bases align to TRBD1. Germline V lookup: CDR1 LNHDA, CDR2 SQIVND (reference sequence). J lost 8 bases, V lost 7 bases, and 20 bases had no gene match. The CDR3 has 17 residues. The CDR3 sequence: CASTTHSGTAQGKPQHF. The CDR3, as DNA: TGTGCCAGTACCACACACTCCGGGACAGCGCAAGGAAAGCCCCAGCATTTT.

This clone showed up just a few times. The identical CDR3 is also encoded by other nucleotide sequences in the sample. The chain has TRBV7-9 and TRBJ2-3, with 8 nucleotides matching TRBD1. Per germline, CDR1 SEHNR and CDR2 FQNEAQ (reference sequence). V lost 5 bases to trimming and J lost 4 bases; unmatched junction nucleotides: 2. The length of the CDR3 is 13 residues. In DNA, the CDR3 is TGTGCCAGCAGCCCCAGGGGGCCAGATACGCAGTATTTT. It specifies CASSPRGPDTQYF. Looking up the rest from reference TRBV7-9 and TRBJ2-3 gives the full variable domain: DTGVSQNPRHKITKRGQNVTFRCDPISEHNRLYWYRQTLGQGPEFLTYFQNEAQLEKSRLLSDRFSAERPKGSFSTLEIQRTEQGDSAMYLCASSPRGPDTQYFGPGTRLTVL.

CDR3 protein: CASSTRGSMGGQPQHF. DNA of the CDR3: TGTGCCAGTAGTACCCGAGGGAGTATGGGGGGGCAGCCCCAGCATTTT. V usage is TRBV19 and J usage is TRBJ1-5, with D perhaps matching TRBD1 (5 bases). CDR3 length equals 16 residues. In germline, CDR1 is LNHDA, CDR2 SQIVND (reference sequence). Trimming removed 4 bases at V and 7 bases at J, with 20 bases between.

The J gene is TRBJ2-2, the V gene TRBV7-2; D call uncertain. The CDR3 covers 13 residues. The ends were cut back, 1 base at V and 8 bases at J, with 8 bases in the middle. The germline V gene has CDR1 SGHTA and CDR2 FQGNSA. The CDR3 DNA reads as TGTGCCAGCAGCTTAGATTATGGGGGGGAGCTGTTTTTT. Encoded protein: CASSLDYGGELFF.

The CDR3 loop is CAWNVGTNNEQFF. Here the CDR3 DNA reads TGTGCCTGGAACGTCGGGACTAACAATGAGCAGTTCTTC. This rearrangement joins TRBV30 to TRBJ2-1, with 7 bases aligning to TRBD2. Germline CDR1 GTSNPN, CDR2 SVGIG (reference sequence). V was clipped by 4 bases and J by 5 bases; unmatched bases: 5. The CDR3 contains 13 residues.

A few counts support this clone. The chain links TRBV9 to TRBJ1-2; a possible D gene is TRBD1 (6 bases). Germline-derived CDR1 and CDR2 are SGDLS and YYNGEE. Trimming shortened V by 1 base and J by 5 bases, and 15 bases separated the two germline ends. The CDR3 contains 15 residues. Written as DNA, the CDR3 is TGTGCCAGCAGCGTAACGGGGGGCGCCGGGTATGGCTACACCTTC. This codes for CASSVTGGAGYGYTF.

The chain has TRBV7-9 and TRBJ2-1; D is unresolved. From germline, CDR1 is SEHNR and CDR2 FQNEAQ (reference sequence). The CDR3 length is 15 residues. V was trimmed by 3 bases and J by 0 bases, leaving 9 bases between them. The CDR3 sequence is CASSFHGVSYNEQFF. The CDR3 DNA reads TGTGCCAGCAGCTTTCACGGAGTCTCCTACAATGAGCAGTTCTTC.

This clone has only a few counts. CDR3 loop: CASSLGVGIGYGYTF. In DNA, the CDR3 is TGTGCCAGCAGCTTAGGTGTAGGGATCGGCTATGGCTACACCTTC. The rearrangement uses TRBV11-2 and TRBJ1-2; D ambiguous. Trimming took off 1 base at V and 4 bases at J, with 13 bases between the two ends. The CDR3 runs 15 residues. Germline loops: CDR1 SGHAT, CDR2 FQNNGV.

The rearrangement uses TRBV9 and TRBJ2-2; 14 bases fit TRBD2. Germline values: CDR1 SGDLS, CDR2 YYNGEE. The CDR3 is 15 residues long. J lost 7 bases, V lost 3 bases, and 2 bases had no gene match. In DNA form, the CDR3 reads TGTGCCAGCAGCGGACTAGCGGGAGGGATCGGGGAGCTGTTTTTT. It codes for CASSGLAGGIGELFF.

J is TRBJ2-7 and V is TRBV9; no clear D gene. CDR1 is SGDLS and CDR2 is YYNGEE in the germline V gene. Trimming removed 4 bases at V and 5 bases at J, with 13 bases between. The length of the CDR3 is 13 residues. The CDR3 bases are TGTGCCAGCAGCCCAGGACCTGGCAACGAGCAGTACTTC. This gives the protein CASSPGPGNEQYF.

The chain combines TRBV27 with TRBJ2-1; 7 bases are shared with TRBD2. The CDR3 runs to 17 residues. Germline V gene data show CDR1 as MNHEY and CDR2 as SMNVEV (reference sequence). Trimming at V came to 2 bases and at J to 2 bases, leaving 9 bases not matched to a gene. The chain's CDR3 is CASSLEGSSGTYNEQFF. CDR3 DNA sequence: TGTGCCAGCAGTTTAGAGGGGTCCAGCGGGACCTACAATGAGCAGTTCTTC.

The J gene is TRBJ2-5, the V gene TRBV18; D is unclear. Between the trimmed V and J ends, which lost 2 bases and 5 bases, there was a span of 15 bases. The CDR3 extends over 15 amino acids. CDR1 KGHSH and CDR2 LQKENI come from the germline V gene. CDR3 residues: CASSPVSLQGETQYF. Written as DNA, the CDR3 is TGTGCCAGCTCACCAGTCAGCCTTCAAGGGGAGACCCAGTACTTC.

The V call is TRBV7-3, the J call TRBJ1-1; D is ambiguous. The CDR3 sequence is 16 residues long. The V end was cut by 4 bases, the J end by 2 bases, with 17 bases between. Germline V gives CDR1 SGHTA, CDR2 FQGTGA. The CDR3 coding sequence is TGTGCCAGCAGCTCATCAGGCGGCTTACCCAACACTGAAGCTTTCTTT. Translated: CASSSSGGLPNTEAFF.

V and J are TRBV10-3 and TRBJ2-3, with TRBD1 as a possible D gene (6 bases). Germline V gives CDR1 ENHRY, CDR2 SYGVKD. V was shortened by 6 bases and J by 3 bases, with 7 bases between the two germline ends. This CDR3 comprises 12 residues. In nucleotides, the CDR3 is TGTGCCATCAGGGGGACAACAGATACGCAGTATTTT. Protein: CAIRGTTDTQYF.

The CDR3 loop reads CASSPRGTGELFF. DNA for the CDR3: TGTGCCAGCAGCCCCCGCGGAACCGGGGAGCTGTTTTTT. The chain employs TRBV5-6 and TRBJ2-2, with D hard to call. This CDR3 region has 13 residues. Deletions cut 4 bases from V and 5 bases from J, with 9 bases between. The germline CDR1 and CDR2 sequences are SGHDT and YYEEEE.

This clone was seen a handful of times. The rearrangement joins TRBV2 to TRBJ1-2, with D perhaps TRBD1 (6 bases). Germline-derived CDR1 and CDR2 are SNHLY and FYNNEI. Trimming stripped 8 bases from V and 12 bases from J, with 22 bases between. The CDR3 totals 13 residues. The DNA for the CDR3 is TGTGCCAGCCGGAGTATCGGATTACAGGGTAACACCTTC. Translating gives CASRSIGLQGNTF.

This clone was observed a handful of times. The chain carries TRBV27 and TRBJ1-5; D not certain. This CDR3 is 15 amino acids long. Germline V gene lookup returns CDR1 MNHEY and CDR2 SMNVEV (reference sequence). Trimming took off 7 bases at V and 5 bases at J, with 18 bases between the two ends. The CDR3 sequence is CASTSGLPGDQPQHF. DNA of the CDR3: TGTGCCAGCACCTCCGGACTCCCGGGTGATCAGCCCCAGCATTTT.

The chain is built from TRBV2 and TRBJ2-1, with 11 bases that match TRBD2. Germline CDR1 reads SNHLY; CDR2 reads FYNNEI. Germline trimming cut 5 bases from V and 5 bases from J; bases unmatched to any gene: 8. The CDR3 totals 16 residues. The CDR3 sequence is CASSPKGTSGNNEQFF. CDR3 DNA sequence: TGTGCCAGCAGTCCAAAGGGGACTAGCGGAAACAATGAGCAGTTCTTC.

The V and J genes are TRBV7-3 and TRBJ2-2; the D gene is possibly TRBD2 (6 bases). Per the germline V gene, CDR1 is SGHTA and CDR2 is FQGTGA. V was clipped by 6 bases and J by 4 bases, with 12 bases between them. This CDR3 contains 14 residues. The CDR3 loop reads CASRPGLRTGELFF. The CDR3, as DNA: TGTGCCAGCAGGCCGGGACTGCGCACCGGGGAGCTGTTTTTT. The complete variable domain, with remaining parts taken from reference TRBV7-3 and TRBJ2-2, reads GAGVSQTPSNKVTEKGKYVELRCDPISGHTALYWYRQSLGQGPEFLIYFQGTGAADDSGLPNDRFFAVRPEGSVSTLKIQRTERGDSAVYLCASRPGLRTGELFFGEGSRLTVL.

This clone was seen a single time. The chain carries TRBV19 and TRBJ1-1; tentative D call: TRBD1 (6 bases). CDR1 is LNHDA, CDR2 SQIVND, per germline (reference sequence). CDR3 length: 13 residues. V was cut by 7 bases and J by 1 base, with 10 bases left in between. The DNA of the CDR3 is TGTGCCAGTAAGACCAGGGGGAACACTGAAGCTTTCTTT. It translates to CASKTRGNTEAFF.

The chain employs TRBV10-3 and TRBJ2-6, with D perhaps matching TRBD1 (5 bases). The CDR3 has 15 residues. Trimming took 7 bases from V and 0 from J, leaving 10 bases between them. Germline CDR1 ENHRY, CDR2 SYGVKD. The CDR3 region has the DNA TGTGCCATCAATACAGGCAGCTCTGGGGCCAACGTCCTGACTTTC. Translated, it gives CAINTGSSGANVLTF.

J is TRBJ1-5 and V is TRBV5-5, with 11 bases aligning to TRBD1. The trim removed 4 bases at V and 1 base at J, leaving 7 bases unmatched. Germline V lookup: CDR1 SGHKS, CDR2 YYEKEE (reference sequence). This CDR3 is 17 amino acids long. DNA for the CDR3: TGTGCCAGCAGCCCGGGACAGGGGGGAATAAGCAATCAGCCCCAGCATTTT. Its protein product is CASSPGQGGISNQPQHF.

This chain joins TRBV28 and TRBJ1-1; the match to TRBD1 covers 7 bases. The CDR3 has 12 amino acids. The J segment lost 7 bases and the V segment lost 1 base, leaving 0 bases of the junction unmatched. Germline CDR1 and CDR2: MDHEN and SYDVKM. The CDR3 region has the DNA TGTGCCAGCAGTTTATCAGGGGGTGAAGCTTTCTTT. Amino acids: CASSLSGGEAFF.

This clone was found a few times. This chain links TRBV4-2 with TRBJ1-4; D remains ambiguous. The CDR3 extends over 18 amino acids. Germline V gene data show CDR1 as LGHNA and CDR2 as YNFKEQ. Trimming took off 7 bases at V and 0 bases at J, with 21 bases between the two ends. Written as DNA, the CDR3 is TGTGCCAGCACCCCTAAGGGCTCCTTCCCCCCAACTAATGAAAAACTGTTTTTT. Protein sequence: CASTPKGSFPPTNEKLFF.

The V and J genes are TRBV28 and TRBJ2-7; TRBD1 matches 8 bases. From germline, CDR1 is MDHEN and CDR2 SYDVKM. V gave up 8 bases and J gave up 4 bases; unmatched junction bases: 4. CDR3 length: 12 residues. CDR3 DNA sequence: TGTGCCAGCGGGACAGGCCGTTACGAGCAGTACTTC. This sequence encodes CASGTGRYEQYF.

The chain is built from TRBV4-3 and TRBJ2-7, with 8 bases lining up with TRBD1. V gave up 0 bases and J gave up 3 bases; unmatched junction bases: 7. Per germline, CDR1 LGHNA and CDR2 YSLEER. The CDR3 consists of 16 residues. CDR3 DNA sequence: TGCGCCAGCAGCCAAGATGGGACAGGCCGTTTCTACGAGCAGTACTTC. Translation: CASSQDGTGRFYEQYF.

CDR3 in amino acids: CASCGGVKYNEQFF. For the CDR3, the DNA is TGTGCCAGTTGTGGCGGGGTAAAGTACAATGAGCAGTTCTTC. The chain joins TRBV2 to TRBJ2-1, with D maybe TRBD2 (6 bases). The germline CDR1 and CDR2 sequences are SNHLY and FYNNEI. The CDR3 totals 14 residues. V dropped 9 bases and J dropped 4 bases, with 16 bases sitting between them.

In regard to this clone: Other DNA sequences from this sample encode an identical CDR3 as well. This chain connects TRBV5-3 to TRBJ2-3, with 9 bases that match TRBD2. TRBV5-3 has ORF status, its function being uncertain. The CDR3 consists of 17 residues. V lost 4 bases, J lost 5 bases, and 14 bases stayed unmatched. The CDR3 DNA sequence: TGTGCCAGAAGCCCTGGGGTCTTAGCGGGAGAAGGAGATACGCAGTATTTT. It is translated as CARSPGVLAGEGDTQYF.